A selection of T cell receptor beta chains follows, all from one sample in a study of blood T cell repertoires in COVID-19. Sequenced by immunoSEQ multiplex PCR; TCRdb stores in-frame clones only, minus some. The sample lists over 110,000 clones; about 87% were seen once. The sample was peripheral blood. The source of these receptors is a woman in her fifties or sixties with acute or convalescent COVID-19. Each CDR3 is given with its conserved first and last residue. The D gene is left open where the match is weak. Clone size is stated in some rows and not others, as once, few, many or a class when expanded.

v_gene	abundance	d_gene	j_gene	CDR3aa	CDR3nt
TRBV18	-	-	TRBJ2-1	CASSPNFSVHSSYNEQFF	TGTGCCAGCTCACCAAATTTTAGCGTTCACAGCTCCTACAATGAGCAGTTCTTC
TRBV27	few	TRBD1	TRBJ1-5	CASSLLQGVQPQHF	TGTGCCAGCAGTTTATTACAGGGGGTCCAGCCCCAGCATTTT
TRBV5-6	once	-	TRBJ2-7	CASSLGGAHYEQYF	TGTGCCAGCAGCTTGGGCGGGGCCCACTACGAGCAGTACTTC
TRBV27	once	TRBD2	TRBJ2-2	CASSLQLAGGTGELFF	TGTGCCAGCAGTTTACAACTAGCGGGAGGCACCGGGGAGCTGTTTTTT
TRBV28	-	-	TRBJ2-5	CASSPGRIQETQYF	TGTGCCAGCAGTCCAGGCAGAATCCAAGAGACCCAGTACTTC
TRBV19	-	TRBD2	TRBJ2-5	CASTRSGRGSETQYF	TGTGCCAGTACGAGGAGCGGGAGAGGGTCGGAGACCCAGTACTTC
TRBV12-3/TRBV12-4	-	-	TRBJ1-4	CASRLQGLKLFF	TGTGCCAGCAGATTACAGGGCTTGAAACTGTTTTTT
TRBV24-1	-	-	TRBJ2-3	CATSSGRSTDTQYF	TGTGCCACAAGTTCAGGGAGGAGCACAGATACGCAGTATTTT
TRBV5-4	-	TRBD2	TRBJ2-3	CASSLAGGDTQYF	TGTGCCAGCAGCTTGGCGGGGGGGGATACGCAGTATTTT
TRBV29-1	-	-	TRBJ2-7	CSVETRLFEQYF	TGCAGCGTTGAGACAAGGCTTTTCGAGCAGTACTTC
TRBV4-2	-	-	TRBJ2-5	CASSQEGLQETQYF	TGTGCCAGCAGCCAAGAGGGCTTACAAGAGACCCAGTACTTC
TRBV5-6	-	TRBD2	TRBJ2-1	CASIPGLDVYNEQFF	TGTGCCAGCATCCCGGGACTAGACGTATACAATGAGCAGTTCTTC
TRBV5-1	-	-	TRBJ1-1	CASSLVTGMNTEAFF	TGCGCCAGCAGCTTGGTTACAGGGATGAACACTGAAGCTTTCTTT
TRBV27	-	TRBD2	TRBJ2-3	CASRRVSGSYTQYF	TGTGCCAGCCGTCGAGTTAGCGGGAGTTATACGCAGTATTTT
TRBV9	-	-	TRBJ2-7	CASSVPGTYEQYF	TGTGCCAGCAGCGTCCCAGGGACCTACGAGCAGTACTTC
TRBV5-1	few	TRBD1	TRBJ2-5	CASSLVQGDGAQYF	TGCGCCAGCAGCTTGGTACAGGGGGACGGGGCCCAGTACTTC
TRBV12-3/TRBV12-4	-	-	TRBJ1-3	CASGQSLRNTIYF	TGTGCCAGCGGGCAGTCGCTGAGAAACACCATATATTTT
TRBV7-2	-	-	TRBJ2-5	CASSSYQETQYF	TGTGCCAGCAGCTCCTACCAAGAGACCCAGTACTTC
TRBV19	-	TRBD1	TRBJ1-1	CASSDPGTGVPEAFF	TGTGCCAGTAGTGACCCCGGGACAGGGGTCCCTGAAGCTTTCTTT
TRBV2	-	-	TRBJ1-1	CASSELEVKVTEAFF	TGTGCCAGCAGTGAGCTGGAGGTGAAGGTCACTGAAGCTTTCTTT
TRBV5-1	-	-	TRBJ1-3	CASRERVATGNTIYF	TGCGCCAGCAGGGAGAGGGTCGCCACTGGAAACACCATATATTTT
TRBV11-3	-	TRBD2	TRBJ2-2	CASTPQASGGTGELFF	TGTGCCAGCACCCCCCAGGCTAGCGGGGGCACCGGGGAGCTGTTTTTT
TRBV3-1/TRBV3-2	-	TRBD2	TRBJ2-1	CASSQVSGSYDEQFF	TGTGCCAGCAGCCAAGTCAGCGGGAGCTACGATGAGCAGTTCTTC
TRBV5-6	-	-	TRBJ2-5	CASSLVRETQYF	TGTGCCAGCAGCTTGGTACGGGAGACCCAGTACTTC
TRBV7-9	once	-	TRBJ1-2	CASSLWGGDYGYTF	TGTGCCAGCAGCTTGTGGGGGGGCGACTATGGCTACACCTTC
TRBV9	-	-	TRBJ2-2	CASSVISAAGELFF	TGTGCCAGCAGCGTAATTTCGGCGGCCGGGGAGCTGTTTTTT
TRBV6-5	-	-	TRBJ1-5	CASSRGVNQPQHF	TGTGCCAGCAGCCGCGGGGTCAATCAGCCCCAGCATTTT
TRBV5-8	-	TRBD1	TRBJ2-5	CASSFGTGGWRETQYF	TGTGCCAGCAGCTTCGGGACAGGGGGCTGGCGGGAGACCCAGTACTTC
TRBV2	-	-	TRBJ2-7	CASSVAGSVSYEQYF	TGTGCCAGCAGTGTGGCCGGGAGTGTAAGCTACGAGCAGTACTTC
TRBV11-2	-	TRBD2	TRBJ2-1	CASSISGSLYNEQFF	TGTGCCAGCAGCATTAGCGGGAGCTTGTACAATGAGCAGTTCTTC
TRBV28	-	-	TRBJ1-3	CASRDSQGMGRHTIYF	TGTGCCAGCAGGGATTCTCAGGGGATGGGAAGGCACACCATATATTTT
TRBV30	-	-	TRBJ1-6	CAWRDSPGPLHF	TGTGCCTGGAGGGACAGCCCAGGACCCCTCCACTTT
TRBV27	-	TRBD2	TRBJ2-7	CASSDSGTSGGHYEQYF	TGTGCCAGCAGTGATTCCGGGACTAGCGGAGGACACTACGAGCAGTACTTC
TRBV5-6	-	-	TRBJ1-1	CASRSGRGEAFF	TGTGCCAGCAGATCCGGCAGGGGTGAAGCTTTCTTT
TRBV6-1	-	-	TRBJ2-1	CASSEDAGRFYNEQFF	TGTGCCAGCAGTGAAGATGCGGGGCGTTTTTACAATGAGCAGTTCTTC
TRBV5-1	-	-	TRBJ2-1	CASSSYNEQFF	TGCGCCAGCAGCTCTTACAATGAGCAGTTCTTC
TRBV9	-	TRBD2	TRBJ2-1	CASSVVEGSGDYNEQFF	TGTGCCAGCAGCGTAGTAGAAGGTAGCGGGGACTACAATGAGCAGTTCTTC
TRBV29-1	-	-	TRBJ2-7	CSVTQGIEQYF	TGCAGCGTGACACAGGGTATCGAGCAGTACTTC
TRBV7-3	-	-	TRBJ2-1	CASSLGQRHEQFF	TGTGCCAGCAGCTTGGGGCAGAGACATGAGCAGTTCTTC
TRBV2	-	TRBD2	TRBJ2-7	CASSGSERGDPYEQYF	TGTGCCAGCAGTGGGTCGGAGCGGGGGGACCCATACGAGCAGTACTTC
TRBV5-1	-	-	TRBJ1-5	CASSLAGGLGQPQHF	TGCGCCAGCAGCTTGGCCGGCGGGCTAGGGCAGCCCCAGCATTTT
TRBV7-8	once	-	TRBJ1-1	CASQQENTEAFF	TGTGCCAGTCAGCAGGAGAACACTGAAGCTTTCTTT
TRBV19	-	TRBD1	TRBJ1-1	CASIVDRENTEAFF	TGTGCCAGTATAGTTGACAGGGAGAACACTGAAGCTTTCTTT
TRBV10-3	-	-	TRBJ1-5	CAISAGENQPQHF	TGTGCCATCAGTGCAGGGGAGAATCAGCCCCAGCATTTT
TRBV7-9	once	TRBD2	TRBJ2-1	CASSPAGGHDEQFF	TGTGCCAGCAGCCCAGCGGGAGGGCACGATGAGCAGTTCTTC
TRBV4-1	-	-	TRBJ1-1	CASSQEWRNTEAFF	TGCGCCAGCAGCCAAGAGTGGAGGAACACTGAAGCTTTCTTT
TRBV7-8	-	-	TRBJ2-1	CASSQRQFYNEQFF	TGTGCCAGCAGCCAAAGACAGTTCTACAATGAGCAGTTCTTC
TRBV10-3	-	TRBD1	TRBJ1-4	CAISPGTGREKLFF	TGTGCCATCAGCCCCGGGACAGGGCGTGAAAAACTGTTTTTT
TRBV28	-	-	TRBJ1-6	CASSFGGARNSPLHF	TGTGCCAGCAGTTTCGGTGGGGCTAGGAATTCACCCCTCCACTTT
TRBV5-4	-	TRBD2	TRBJ2-1	CASSLSSSGSLYEQFF	TGTGCCAGCAGCTTGTCATCCAGCGGGAGTCTCTATGAGCAGTTCTTC
TRBV14	-	-	TRBJ2-7	CASSQEVALNSYEQYF	TGTGCCAGCAGCCAAGAGGTAGCGCTGAACTCCTACGAGCAGTACTTC
TRBV4-1	few	TRBD1	TRBJ1-1	CASSQDRWADRGTEAFF	TGCGCCAGCAGCCAAGATAGGTGGGCTGACAGGGGCACTGAAGCTTTCTTT
TRBV19	once	-	TRBJ1-5	CASSVREGNQPQHF	TGTGCCAGTAGTGTCAGGGAAGGCAATCAGCCCCAGCATTTT
TRBV18	-	TRBD2	TRBJ2-1	CASEGERGNEQFF	TGTGCCAGCGAAGGGGAGCGGGGCAATGAGCAGTTCTTC
TRBV6-4	-	-	TRBJ1-4	CASSDSDPSGNEKLFF	TGTGCCAGCAGTGACTCGGATCCCTCGGGTAATGAAAAACTGTTTTTT
TRBV5-1	-	-	TRBJ1-2	CASSSQGNYGYTF	TGCGCCAGCAGCTCGCAGGGGAACTATGGCTACACCTTC
TRBV9	-	TRBD1	TRBJ1-2	CASSVLGQADYGYTF	TGTGCCAGCAGCGTATTGGGACAGGCGGACTATGGCTACACCTTC
TRBV7-6	-	-	TRBJ1-1	CASSLFAVQRETEAFF	TGTGCCAGCAGCCTTTTTGCCGTTCAGCGGGAAACTGAAGCTTTCTTT
TRBV18	-	-	TRBJ1-3	CASSPSVEPGNTIYF	TGTGCCAGCTCACCGTCAGTGGAGCCTGGAAACACCATATATTTT
TRBV7-8	once	-	TRBJ1-1	CASSPKYGAEAFF	TGTGCCAGCAGCCCGAAATATGGAGCTGAAGCTTTCTTT